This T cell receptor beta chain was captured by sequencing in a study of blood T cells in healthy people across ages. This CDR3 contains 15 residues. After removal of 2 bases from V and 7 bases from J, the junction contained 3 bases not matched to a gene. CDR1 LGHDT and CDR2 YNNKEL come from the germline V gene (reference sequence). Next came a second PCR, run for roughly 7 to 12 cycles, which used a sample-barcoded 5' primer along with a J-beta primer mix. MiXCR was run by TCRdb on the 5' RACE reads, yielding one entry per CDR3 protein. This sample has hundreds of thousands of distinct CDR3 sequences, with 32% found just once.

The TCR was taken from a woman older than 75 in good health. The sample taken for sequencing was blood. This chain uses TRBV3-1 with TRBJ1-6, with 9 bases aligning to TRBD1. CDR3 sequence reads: CASSQRGQGNSPLHF. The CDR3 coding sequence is TGTGCCAGCAGCCAACGGGGACAGGGCAATTCACCCCTCCACTTT.